The clone carrying this T cell receptor (beta chain) has ten or more counts. Read coverage stops 3 residues before the CDR3 terminus; the germline J gene supplies the remainder. Clones were read by immunoSEQ multiplex PCR, and TCRdb kept only the in-frame ones, dropping some. The sample presents about 39,000 clones, none singletons. V lost 4 bases to trimming and J lost 2 bases, with 12 bases between them. Germline lookup yields CDR1 SGHDN and CDR2 FVKESK. The CDR3 runs 14 residues. This entry belongs to a study of T cell clonality in common variable immunodeficiency. This sequence was found in a person aged 18-70 years in good health. The chain uses TRBV14 and TRBJ2-7, with D tentatively TRBD2 (6 bases). The sequenced sample consisted of peripheral blood mononuclear cells. CDR3 bases read: TGTGCCAGCAGCCCTCGGGGGATAACCTACGAG. Translated, it gives CASSPRGITYE. The whole CDR3 protein is CASSPRGITYEQYF. Drawing the rest from reference TRBV14 and TRBJ2-7, the complete variable domain is EAGVTQFPSHSVIEKGQTVTLRCDPISGHDNLYWYRRVMGKEIKFLLHFVKESKQDESGMPNNRFLAERTGGTYSTLKVQPAELEDSGVYFCASSPRGITYEQYFGPGTRLTVT.